This TCR beta chain was captured by sequencing in a study of prognosis after radiotherapy for stage I lung cancer. On the study more broadly: Distant metastases were recorded in a handful of patients after radiotherapy, at a median of around seven months, and no significant progression was recorded in 15. Study observations and caveats: Reportedly, TRBV and TRBJ gene usage varied with metastasis presence. The question of whether the expanded TCR clones were tumor-specific was not determined.

Two-round multiplex PCR amplified TCR beta CDR3 from genomic DNA. First-round PCR used primers specific to each TRBV and TRBJ gene. There were universal primers used in the second PCR round. Each CDR3 protein is one row after TCRdb ran MiXCR on the multiplex PCR reads. The data hold roughly 30,000 distinct CDR3 sequences, with under 40% observed a single time. This clonotype was seen repeatedly, ten times or more. Its target is unknown. The length of the CDR3 is 15 residues. The J segment lost 6 bases and the V segment lost 4 bases, leaving 7 bases of the junction unmatched. Germline V lookup: CDR1 MDHEN, CDR2 SYDVKM.

The origin of this receptor is a donor aged 50 or older with non-small cell lung cancer. The source was PBMCs, collected before or after stereotactic body radiation therapy (not recorded which). This chain connects TRBV28 to TRBJ2-5; 11 positions match TRBD1. The CDR3 DNA reads as TGTGCCAGCAGTTCGTGGACAGGGGGCACAAAGACCCAGTACTTC. The encoded protein is CASSSWTGGTKTQYF.